This T cell receptor beta chain was identified during a study of blood T cell repertoires in COVID-19 (dated by TCRdb to the early 2020s). Some background on the complete study: Samples from collaborators originated in the United States, Italy and Spain and spanned both the acute and convalescent phases of COVID-19. The repertoires were released in a freely available public database intended as a resource for research on the immune response to SARS-CoV-2. Samples came from the ongoing ImmuneRACE study (first 160 participants) plus 1,254 subjects from 6 global collaborators. Deeply sampled blood TCRbeta repertoires from subjects exposed to, actively infected with, or recovered from COVID-19 were included in the dataset. The prospective study material was composed of cDNA or gDNA derived from T cells, B-cell-depleted T cells, or PBMCs. Nearly every sample came with metadata listing a de-identified subject ID, COVID-19 status, age in years and sex. Where available, HLA class I and class II types were taken from metadata supplied by the sample provider and were not determined by assay-based typing. The full study reports these points: The amount of clinical and demographic metadata varied by source and participant and was provided uncurated.

Measured from the cysteine to the phenylalanine, the CDR3 is 16 residues long. Here the CDR3 DNA is all that survives: 48 bases in frame from base 1. The germline V gene yields SGHTA for CDR1 and FQGTGA for CDR2. V is pruned by 1 base and J by 4 bases, leaving 0 bases of the junction without a gene match. TCRbeta CDR3 regions were amplified from genomic DNA using the immunoSEQ Assay, a bias-controlled multiplex PCR. As for the authors' bioinformatics: The number of nucleated cells in each sample was estimated by amplification of reference gene primers within the assay. To quantify the absolute abundance of each unique TCRbeta CDR3 rearrangement, sequence reads were collapsed and filtered. Productive Simpson clonality was computed per sample as the square root of Simpson's diversity index over productive rearrangements. As stored in TCRdb, this immuneACCESS dataset retains in-frame rearrangements with V and J assigned. A fraction of the clones does not appear; measured against another copy, unresolved V genes explain less than half of the discrepancy, and the remainder lacks a known reason. From that table come the V and J calls and clone size; the DNA was used to work out D and trimming. This sample has about 140,000 clones in its table, and 88% of those were observed once. The ten largest clones capture roughly 1.9% of the sample.

The collaborating institutions used their own protocols to collect whole blood in K2EDTA tubes. For TCRbeta analysis, collaborators shipped samples as frozen whole blood, isolated PBMCs, or DNA extracted from either of those sample types. To note about this clone: The specificity of this receptor is unknown. No qualities accompany the bases; no much larger clone lies one base away.

Sequences were obtained from peripheral blood. This TCR was sampled from a man in his sixties or seventies with acute or convalescent COVID-19. The chain joins TRBV7-3 to TRBJ2-1; 14 of the junction bases match TRBD2. CDR3 loop: CASSLRLAGGYNEQFF. The bases are TGTGCCAGCAGCTTAAGACTAGCGGGAGGGTACAATGAGCAGTTCTTC.